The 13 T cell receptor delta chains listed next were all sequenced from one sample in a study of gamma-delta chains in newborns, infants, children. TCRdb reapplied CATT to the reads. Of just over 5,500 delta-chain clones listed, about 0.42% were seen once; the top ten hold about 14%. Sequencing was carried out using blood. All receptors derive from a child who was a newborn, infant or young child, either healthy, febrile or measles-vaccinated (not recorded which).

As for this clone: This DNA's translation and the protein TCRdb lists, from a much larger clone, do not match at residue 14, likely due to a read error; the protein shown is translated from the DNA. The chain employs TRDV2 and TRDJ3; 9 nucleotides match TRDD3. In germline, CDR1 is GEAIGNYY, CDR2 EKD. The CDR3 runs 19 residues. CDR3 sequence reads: CACDVLGDHSSWDARQMFF. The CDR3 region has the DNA TGTGCCTGTGACGTACTGGGGGACCACAGCTCCTGGGACGCCCGACAGATGTTTTTC.

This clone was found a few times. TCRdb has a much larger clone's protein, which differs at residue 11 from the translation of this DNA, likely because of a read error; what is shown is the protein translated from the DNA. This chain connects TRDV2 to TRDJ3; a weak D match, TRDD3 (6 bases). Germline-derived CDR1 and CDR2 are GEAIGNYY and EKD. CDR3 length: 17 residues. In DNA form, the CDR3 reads TGTGCCTGTGACACCGTAGAGGGATCCTGGGGCACCCGACAGATGTTTTTC. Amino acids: CACDTVEGSWGTRQMFF.

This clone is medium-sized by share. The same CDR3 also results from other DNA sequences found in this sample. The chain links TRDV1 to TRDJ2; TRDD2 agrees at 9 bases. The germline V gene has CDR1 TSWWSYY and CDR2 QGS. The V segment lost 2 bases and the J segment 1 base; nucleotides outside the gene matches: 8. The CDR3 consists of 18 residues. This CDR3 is CALGEFPSYSLLTAQLFF. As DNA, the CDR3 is TGTGCTCTTGGGGAATTTCCTTCCTACAGCCTTTTGACAGCACAACTCTTCTTT.

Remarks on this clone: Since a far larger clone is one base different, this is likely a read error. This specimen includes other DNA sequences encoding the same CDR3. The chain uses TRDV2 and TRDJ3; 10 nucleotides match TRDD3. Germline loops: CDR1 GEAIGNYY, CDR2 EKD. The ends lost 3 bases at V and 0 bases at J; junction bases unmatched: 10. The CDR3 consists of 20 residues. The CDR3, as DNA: TGTGCCTGTGACTCGTATTGGGGGATACAATCCTCCTGGGACACCCGACAGATGTTTTTC. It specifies CACDSYWGIQSSWDTRQMFF.

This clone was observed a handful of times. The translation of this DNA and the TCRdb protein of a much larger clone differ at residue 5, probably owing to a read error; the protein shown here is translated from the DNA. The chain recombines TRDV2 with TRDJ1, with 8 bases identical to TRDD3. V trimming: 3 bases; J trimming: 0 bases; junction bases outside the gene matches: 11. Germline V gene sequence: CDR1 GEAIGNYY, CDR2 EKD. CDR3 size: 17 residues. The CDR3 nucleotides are TGTGCCTGTGACGCCGTACTGGGGGTCGGGTACACCGATAAACTCATCTTT. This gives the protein CACDAVLGVGYTDKLIF.

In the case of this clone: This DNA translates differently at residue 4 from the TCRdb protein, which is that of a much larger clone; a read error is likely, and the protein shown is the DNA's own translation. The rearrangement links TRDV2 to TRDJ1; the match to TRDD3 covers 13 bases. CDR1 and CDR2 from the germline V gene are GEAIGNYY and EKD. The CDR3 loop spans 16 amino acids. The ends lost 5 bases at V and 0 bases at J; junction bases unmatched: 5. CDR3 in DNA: TGTGCCTGTGGCATACTGGGGGATACGTACACCGATAAACTCATCTTT. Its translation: CACGILGDTYTDKLIF.

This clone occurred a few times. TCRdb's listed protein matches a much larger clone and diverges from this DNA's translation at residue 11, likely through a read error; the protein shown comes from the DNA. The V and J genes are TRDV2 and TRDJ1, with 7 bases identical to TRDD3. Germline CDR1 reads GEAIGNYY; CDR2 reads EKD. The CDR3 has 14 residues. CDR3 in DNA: TGTGCCTGTGACCCTGGGGGTCTCACCGATGAACTCATCTTT. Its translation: CACDPGGLTDELIF.

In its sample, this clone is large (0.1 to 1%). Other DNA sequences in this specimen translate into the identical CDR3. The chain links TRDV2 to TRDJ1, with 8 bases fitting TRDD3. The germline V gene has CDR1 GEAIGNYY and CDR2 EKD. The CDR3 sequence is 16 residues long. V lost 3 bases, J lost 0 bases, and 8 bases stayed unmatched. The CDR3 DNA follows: TGTGCCTGTGACGCCCTTACTGGGGGGTACACCGATAAACTCATCTTT. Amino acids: CACDALTGGYTDKLIF.

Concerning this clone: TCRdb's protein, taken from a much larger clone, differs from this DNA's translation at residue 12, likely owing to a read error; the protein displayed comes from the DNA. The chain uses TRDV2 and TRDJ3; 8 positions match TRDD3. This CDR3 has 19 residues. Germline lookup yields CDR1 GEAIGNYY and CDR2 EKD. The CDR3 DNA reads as TGTGCCTGTGACCCCCTGAGCTGGGGGAGCTCCTGTGACACCCGACAGATGTTTTTC. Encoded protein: CACDPLSWGSSCDTRQMFF.

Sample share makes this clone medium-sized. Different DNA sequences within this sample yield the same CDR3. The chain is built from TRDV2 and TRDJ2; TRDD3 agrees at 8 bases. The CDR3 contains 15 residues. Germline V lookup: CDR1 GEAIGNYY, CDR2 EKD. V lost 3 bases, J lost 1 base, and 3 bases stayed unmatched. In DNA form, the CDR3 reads TGTGCCTGTGACTCTCTGGGGGATTTGACAGCACAACTCTTCTTT. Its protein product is CACDSLGDLTAQLFF.

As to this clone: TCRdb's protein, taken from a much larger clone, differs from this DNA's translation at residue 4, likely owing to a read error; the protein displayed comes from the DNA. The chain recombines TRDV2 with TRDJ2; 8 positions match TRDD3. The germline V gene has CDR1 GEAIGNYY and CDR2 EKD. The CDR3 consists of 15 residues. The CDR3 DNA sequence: TGTGCCTGTGGCACCTTGGGGGATTCGACAGCACAACTCTTCTTT. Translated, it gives CACGTLGDSTAQLFF.

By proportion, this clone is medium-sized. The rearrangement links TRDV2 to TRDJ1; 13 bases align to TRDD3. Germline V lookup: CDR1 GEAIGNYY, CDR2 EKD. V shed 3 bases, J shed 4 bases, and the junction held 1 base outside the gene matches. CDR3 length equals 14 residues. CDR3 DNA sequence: TGTGCCTGTGACGACTGGGGGATACGCGATAAACTCATCTTT. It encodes CACDDWGIRDKLIF.

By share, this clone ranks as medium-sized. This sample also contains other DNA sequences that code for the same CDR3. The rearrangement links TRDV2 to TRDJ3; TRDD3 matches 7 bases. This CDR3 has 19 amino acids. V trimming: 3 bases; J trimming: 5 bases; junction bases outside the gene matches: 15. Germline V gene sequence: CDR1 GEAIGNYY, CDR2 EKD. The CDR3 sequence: CACDPVQGDGSRDTRQMFF. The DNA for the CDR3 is TGTGCCTGTGACCCGGTTCAGGGGGATGGGTCCCGGGACACCCGACAGATGTTTTTC.